Listed below are T cell receptor beta chains from one sample, sequenced in a study of cytotoxic CD8 clonotypes in ibrutinib-treated CLL. The repertoire was sequenced with immunoSEQ multiplex PCR; TCRdb's copy has only in-frame clones and lacks some. The repertoire holds hundreds of thousands of clones, with about 80% as singletons. Sequenced material: PBMCs, taken before ibrutinib treatment. These receptors all come from a human donor with chronic lymphocytic leukemia. CDR3s leave out the opening cysteine and the closing phenylalanine or tryptophan.

cdr3_aa: ASSEALPGSILF
v_call: TRBV2
j_call: TRBJ1-4

cdr3_aa: ATSRSGGYRNTIY
v_call: TRBV15
j_call: TRBJ1-3

cdr3_aa: ASPAGLAGGETQY
v_call: TRBV27
j_call: TRBJ2-5

cdr3_aa: ASSHEAPRTDTQY
v_call: TRBV4-1
j_call: TRBJ2-3

cdr3_aa: ASSLAAGLAGLQETQY
v_call: TRBV27
j_call: TRBJ2-5

cdr3_aa: ASSQLARTDTQY
v_call: TRBV4-3
j_call: TRBJ2-3

cdr3_aa: ASSPDGPRETQY
v_call: TRBV5-1
j_call: TRBJ2-5

cdr3_aa: ASSLRGGISGNTIY
v_call: TRBV11-2
j_call: TRBJ1-3

cdr3_aa: ASSLAGGNTEAF
v_call: TRBV7-3
j_call: TRBJ1-1

cdr3_aa: ASSEPPPGRNQPQH
v_call: TRBV6-1
j_call: TRBJ1-5

cdr3_aa: ASSLDSLGTTYEQY
v_call: TRBV7-9
j_call: TRBJ2-7

cdr3_aa: ASRGGLETQY
v_call: TRBV2
j_call: TRBJ2-5

cdr3_aa: ASSRRTSRTDTQY
v_call: TRBV4-3
j_call: TRBJ2-3

cdr3_aa: SVDRAWVNEQF
v_call: TRBV29-1
j_call: TRBJ2-1